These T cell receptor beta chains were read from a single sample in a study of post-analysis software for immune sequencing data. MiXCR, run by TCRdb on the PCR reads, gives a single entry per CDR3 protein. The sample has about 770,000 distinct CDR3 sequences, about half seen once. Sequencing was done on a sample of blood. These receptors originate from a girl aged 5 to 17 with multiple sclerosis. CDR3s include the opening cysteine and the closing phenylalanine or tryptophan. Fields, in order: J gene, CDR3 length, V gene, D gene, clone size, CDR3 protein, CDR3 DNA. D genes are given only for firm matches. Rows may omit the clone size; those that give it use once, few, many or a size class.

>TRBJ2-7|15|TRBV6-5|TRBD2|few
CASSYSGLTSVEQYF
TGTGCCAGCAGTTACTCAGGTTTGACTAGCGTCGAGCAGTACTTC
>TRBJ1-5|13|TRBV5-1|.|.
CASSRGSGQPQHF
TGCGCCAGCAGTCGTGGGTCTGGACAGCCCCAGCATTTT
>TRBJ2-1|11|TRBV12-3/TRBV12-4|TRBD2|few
CASSASTSRFF
TGTGCCAGCAGTGCCTCGACTAGCCGGTTCTTC
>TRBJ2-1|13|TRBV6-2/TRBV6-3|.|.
CANSGGLQETQFF
TGTGCCAACTCTGGGGGTTTACAAGAGACCCAGTTCTTC
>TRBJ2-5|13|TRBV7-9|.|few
CASSLWGKETQYF
TGTGCCAGCAGCTTATGGGGGAAAGAGACCCAGTACTTC
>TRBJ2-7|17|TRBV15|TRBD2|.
CATSRDTSGRAEYEQYF
TGTGCCACCAGCAGAGATACGTCCGGGAGGGCCGAGTACGAGCAGTACTTC
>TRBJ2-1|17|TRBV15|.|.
CATSRAGTPFSQNEQFF
TGTGCCACCAGCAGAGCTGGGACCCCATTTTCCCAAAATGAGCAGTTCTTC
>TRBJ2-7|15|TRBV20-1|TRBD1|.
CSAPGQGYGSYEQYF
TGCAGTGCACCCGGACAGGGGTACGGCTCCTACGAGCAGTACTTC
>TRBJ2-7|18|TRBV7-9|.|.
CASSPGREVPFGGNEQYF
TGTGCCAGCAGCCCCGGACGGGAAGTCCCCTTCGGGGGCAACGAGCAGTACTTC
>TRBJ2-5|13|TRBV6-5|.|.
CASRPPGRETQYF
TGTGCCAGCAGACCCCCGGGGAGGGAGACCCAGTACTTC
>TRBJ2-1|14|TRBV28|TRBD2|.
CASSPGTSGSGGFF
TGTGCCAGCAGTCCCGGGACTAGCGGGAGCGGGGGGTTCTTC
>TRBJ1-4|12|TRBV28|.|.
CASSTEVEKLFF
TGTGCCAGCAGTACTGAGGTTGAAAAACTGTTTTTT
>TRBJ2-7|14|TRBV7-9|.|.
CASSLRGDPYEQYF
TGTGCCAGCAGCCTGAGGGGGGACCCCTACGAGCAGTACTTC
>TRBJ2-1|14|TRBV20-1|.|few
CSAIRANSYNEQFF
TGCAGTGCTATTCGGGCCAACTCCTACAATGAGCAGTTCTTC
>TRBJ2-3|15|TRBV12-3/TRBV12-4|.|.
CASTEQRGGTDTQYF
TGTGCCAGCACCGAACAAAGGGGGGGCACAGATACGCAGTATTTT
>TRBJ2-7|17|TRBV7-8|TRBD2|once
CASSPTSGRVSSYEQYF
TGTGCCAGCAGCCCGACTAGCGGGAGGGTAAGCTCCTACGAGCAGTACTTC
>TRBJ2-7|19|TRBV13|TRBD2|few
CASSLGARTSGVPYDGQYF
TGTGCCAGCAGCTTAGGAGCTCGGACTAGCGGGGTACCCTACGATGGGCAGTACTTC
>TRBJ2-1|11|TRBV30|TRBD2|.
CAWLAGGQQFF
TGTGCCTGGCTAGCGGGAGGCCAGCAGTTCTTC
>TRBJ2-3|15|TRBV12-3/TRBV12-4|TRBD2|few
CASIWDSGSGDTQYF
TGTGCCAGCATTTGGGATAGCGGGAGTGGAGATACGCAGTATTTT
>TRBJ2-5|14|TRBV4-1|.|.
CASSQEGRGETQYF
TGCGCCAGCAGCCAAGAGGGTCGGGGTGAGACCCAGTACTTC
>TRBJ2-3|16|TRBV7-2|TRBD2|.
CASTQGLAGLTDTQYF
TGTGCCAGCACCCAAGGACTAGCGGGACTCACAGATACGCAGTATTTT
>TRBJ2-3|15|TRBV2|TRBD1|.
CASRRGRGHADTQYF
TGTGCCAGCAGGCGTGGCAGGGGGCATGCAGATACGCAGTATTTT
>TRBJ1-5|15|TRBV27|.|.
CASSFGSGGNQPQHF
TGTGCCAGCAGTTTCGGGTCGGGGGGCAATCAGCCCCAGCATTTT
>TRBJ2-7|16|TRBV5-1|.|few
CASTPRGGNDIHEQYF
TGCGCCAGCACGCCAAGAGGGGGTAACGATATCCACGAGCAGTACTTC
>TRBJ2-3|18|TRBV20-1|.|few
CSARVVWAFSPLTDTQYF
TGCAGTGCTAGAGTGGTTTGGGCTTTTTCTCCCCTTACAGATACGCAGTATTTT
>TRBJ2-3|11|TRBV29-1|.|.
CSGLQGNTQYF
TGCAGCGGGTTACAGGGCAATACGCAGTATTTT
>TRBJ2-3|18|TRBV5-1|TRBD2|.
CASSLRFRAGGETDTQYF
TGCGCCAGCAGCTTGCGTTTTAGGGCGGGAGGAGAGACAGATACGCAGTATTTT
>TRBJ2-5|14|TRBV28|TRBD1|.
CASRFRQGRETQYF
TGTGCCAGCAGGTTTCGACAGGGTCGGGAGACCCAGTACTTC
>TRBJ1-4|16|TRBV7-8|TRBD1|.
CASSLTQDRSNEKLFF
TGTGCCAGCAGCCTTACACAGGACAGGTCTAATGAAAAACTGTTTTTT
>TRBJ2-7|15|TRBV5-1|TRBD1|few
CASSLVGTDPDEQYF
TGCGCCAGCAGCTTGGTAGGGACAGATCCGGACGAGCAGTACTTC
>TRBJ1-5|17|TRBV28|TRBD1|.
CASSLPPRQGNNQPQHF
TGTGCCAGCAGTTTACCCCCACGACAGGGTAACAATCAGCCCCAGCATTTT
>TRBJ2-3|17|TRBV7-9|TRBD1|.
CASSPPAGTGVTDTQYF
TGTGCCAGCAGCCCCCCGGCCGGGACAGGGGTTACAGATACGCAGTATTTT
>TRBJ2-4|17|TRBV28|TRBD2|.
CASSKSGSFLAKNIQYF
TGTGCCAGCAGTAAAAGCGGGAGCTTCCTAGCCAAAAACATTCAGTACTTC
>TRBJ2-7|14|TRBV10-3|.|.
CVISETSSQRGQYF
TGTGTCATCAGTGAAACTAGCTCCCAAAGGGGGCAGTACTTC
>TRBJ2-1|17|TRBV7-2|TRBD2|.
CASSRELAGPSYNEQFF
TGTGCCAGCAGCAGAGAGCTAGCGGGCCCGTCCTACAATGAGCAGTTCTTC
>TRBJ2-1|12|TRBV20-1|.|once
CSARDRPGTSFF
TGCAGTGCTAGGGACAGACCCGGCACTTCGTTCTTC
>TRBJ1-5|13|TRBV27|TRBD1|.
CASSLGTGPPQHF
TGTGCCAGCAGTTTGGGGACAGGGCCCCCCCAGCATTTT
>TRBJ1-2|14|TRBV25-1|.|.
CASSEEDSFRGYTF
TGTGCCAGCAGTGAAGAGGACAGTTTCAGGGGCTACACCTTC
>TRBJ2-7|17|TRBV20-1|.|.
CSARWTGASGLSYEQYF
TGCAGTGCTAGATGGACCGGGGCCAGCGGACTCTCCTACGAGCAGTACTTC
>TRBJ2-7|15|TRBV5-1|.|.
CASSPTGVVSYEQYF
TGCGCCAGCAGCCCGACAGGAGTAGTATCCTACGAGCAGTACTTC
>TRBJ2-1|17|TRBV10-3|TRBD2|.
CAISTREAGAPRNEQFF
TGTGCCATCAGTACTAGGGAAGCGGGAGCCCCAAGGAATGAGCAGTTCTTC
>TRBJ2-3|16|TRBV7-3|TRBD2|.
CASSRRGGTSADTQYF
TGTGCCAGCAGCCGACGGGGGGGGACTAGCGCAGATACGCAGTATTTT
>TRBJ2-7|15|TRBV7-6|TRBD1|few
CASSSRQGNTFEQYF
TGTGCCAGCAGCTCCAGACAGGGGAATACGTTCGAGCAGTACTTC
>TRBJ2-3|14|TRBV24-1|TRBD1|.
CATSDTTGADTQYF
TGTGCCACCAGTGATACGACAGGGGCAGATACGCAGTATTTT
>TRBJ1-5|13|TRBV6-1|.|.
CASSEMGNQPQHF
TGTGCCAGCAGTGAAATGGGAAATCAGCCCCAGCATTTT
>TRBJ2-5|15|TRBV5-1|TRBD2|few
CASSPGLAGVGAEYF
TGCGCCAGCAGCCCCGGACTAGCGGGAGTGGGTGCGGAGTACTTC
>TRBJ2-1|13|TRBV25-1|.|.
CASSVTGTGLQFF
TGTGCCAGCAGTGTTACCGGGACCGGACTACAGTTCTTC
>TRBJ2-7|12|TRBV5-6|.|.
CASSPGRHEQYF
TGTGCCAGCAGCCCAGGGAGGCACGAGCAGTACTTC
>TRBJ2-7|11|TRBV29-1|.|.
CSVTDTYEQYF
TGCAGCGTTACCGACACCTACGAGCAGTACTTC
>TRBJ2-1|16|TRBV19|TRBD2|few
CASSPGGSRSYNEQFF
TGTGCCAGTAGTCCGGGGGGTAGCCGGTCCTACAATGAGCAGTTCTTC
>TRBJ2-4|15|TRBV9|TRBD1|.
CASSGIQGAKNIQYF
TGTGCCAGCAGCGGCATACAGGGGGCCAAAAACATTCAGTACTTC
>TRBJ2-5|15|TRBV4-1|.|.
CASSQGTPVGETQYF
TGCGCCAGCAGCCAAGGGACTCCCGTGGGAGAGACCCAGTACTTC